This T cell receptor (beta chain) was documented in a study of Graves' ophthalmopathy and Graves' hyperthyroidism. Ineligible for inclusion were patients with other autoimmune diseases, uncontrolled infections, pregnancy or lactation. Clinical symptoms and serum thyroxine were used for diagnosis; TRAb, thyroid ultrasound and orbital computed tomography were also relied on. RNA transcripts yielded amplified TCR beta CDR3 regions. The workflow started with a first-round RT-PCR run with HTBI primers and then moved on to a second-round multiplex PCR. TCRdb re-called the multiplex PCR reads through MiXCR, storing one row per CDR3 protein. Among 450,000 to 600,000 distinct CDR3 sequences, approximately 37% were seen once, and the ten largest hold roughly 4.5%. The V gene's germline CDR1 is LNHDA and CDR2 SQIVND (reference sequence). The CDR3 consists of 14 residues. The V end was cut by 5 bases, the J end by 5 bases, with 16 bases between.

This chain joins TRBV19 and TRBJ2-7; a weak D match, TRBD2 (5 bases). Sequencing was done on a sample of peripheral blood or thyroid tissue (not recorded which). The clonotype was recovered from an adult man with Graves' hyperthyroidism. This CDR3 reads CASSSLGGTHEQYF. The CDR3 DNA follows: TGTGCCAGTAGTTCCCTCGGAGGAACCCACGAGCAGTACTTC.